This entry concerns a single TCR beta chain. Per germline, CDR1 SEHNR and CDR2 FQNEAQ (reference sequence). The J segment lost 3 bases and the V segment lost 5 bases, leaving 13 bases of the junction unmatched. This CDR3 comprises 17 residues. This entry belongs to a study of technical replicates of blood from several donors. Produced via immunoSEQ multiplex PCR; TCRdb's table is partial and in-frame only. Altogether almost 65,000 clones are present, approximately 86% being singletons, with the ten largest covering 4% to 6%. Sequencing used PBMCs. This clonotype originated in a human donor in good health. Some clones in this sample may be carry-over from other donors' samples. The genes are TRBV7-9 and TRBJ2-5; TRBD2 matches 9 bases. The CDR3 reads CASSTWGVAGEEETQYF. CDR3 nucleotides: TGTGCCAGCAGCACCTGGGGGGTAGCGGGGGAGGAAGAGACCCAGTACTTC.